What follows are 22 T cell receptor beta chains derived from one specimen sequenced in a study of blood T cell repertoires in COVID-19. Data came from immunoSEQ multiplex PCR; TCRdb stores just in-frame clones and leaves some out. The sample holds about 270,000 clones, about nine tenths seen once. Input material: PBMCs or T cells enriched from blood (not recorded which). These receptors all stem from a woman between 45 and 65 years old who had recovered from COVID-19.

CDR3 region: CASSGTNSQETQYF. The CDR3 DNA reads as TGTGCCAGCTCAGGCACTAATTCCCAAGAGACCCAGTACTTC. The J gene is TRBJ2-5, the V gene TRBV18; D not resolved. The germline V gene has CDR1 KGHSH and CDR2 LQKENI. CDR3 length equals 14 residues. V dropped 5 bases and J dropped 1 base, with 11 bases sitting between them.

The V gene is TRBV24-1, the J gene TRBJ1-1; D not resolved. The CDR3 is made up of 12 amino acids. Deletions cut 0 bases from V and 10 bases from J, with 8 bases between. Germline CDR1 reads KGHDR; CDR2 reads SFDVKD. The CDR3 nucleotides are TGTGCCACCAGTGATTTGCGAGGGTCAGCTTTCTTT. Translated: CATSDLRGSAFF.

The chain recombines TRBV6-2 or TRBV6-3 with TRBJ2-1; D is unresolved. The V gene's germline CDR1 is MNHEY and CDR2 SVGEGT. The CDR3 covers 16 residues. The germline V and J ends were trimmed by 2 bases and 1 base, with 12 bases remaining between them. The CDR3 sequence is CASSYDFTKSYNEQFF. As DNA, the CDR3 is TGTGCCAGCAGTTACGACTTCACCAAATCCTACAATGAGCAGTTCTTC.

This sequence joins TRBV10-3 and TRBJ1-6; unclear D gene. The length of the CDR3 is 14 residues. V gave up 4 bases and J gave up 5 bases, with 9 bases separating them. Germline V gene data show CDR1 as ENHRY and CDR2 as SYGVKD. The CDR3 loop reads CAISALFDNSPLHF. CDR3 coding DNA: TGTGCCATCAGTGCCCTATTTGATAATTCACCCCTCCACTTT.

Of note for this clone: This sample includes further DNA sequences coding for the same CDR3. J is TRBJ1-1 and V is TRBV7-8; D might be TRBD1 (5 bases). The V end was cut by 1 base, the J end by 5 bases, with 11 bases between. CDR3 length: 14 amino acids. CDR1 SGHVS and CDR2 FQNEAQ come from the germline V gene. CDR3 coding DNA: TGTGCCAGCAGCTTAGTCCAGGGAAATACTGAAGCTTTCTTT. It codes for CASSLVQGNTEAFF.

This chain uses TRBV20-1 with TRBJ2-1, with 7 bases aligning to TRBD2. The V and J ends lost 3 bases and 9 bases, in that order; junction bases with no gene match: 11. Germline CDR1 DFQATT, CDR2 SNEGSKA (reference sequence). The CDR3 is 14 residues long. The CDR3 sequence: CSASAGVGGSEQFF. CDR3 coding DNA: TGCAGTGCTAGTGCGGGAGTAGGTGGCAGTGAGCAGTTCTTC.

The V call is TRBV28, the J call TRBJ1-2; D gene uncertain. V was trimmed by 5 bases and J by 0 bases, leaving 13 bases between them. CDR3 length equals 15 residues. Germline lookup yields CDR1 MDHEN and CDR2 SYDVKM. The CDR3 DNA sequence: TGTGCCAGCAGTGTAACAGCTCTCGCTAACTATGGCTACACCTTC. This encodes CASSVTALANYGYTF.

The rearrangement joins TRBV18 to TRBJ1-1; perhaps TRBD1 as D (6 bases). CDR3 length equals 15 residues. CDR1 KGHSH and CDR2 LQKENI come from the germline V gene. V lost 0 bases to trimming and J lost 0 bases, with 8 bases between them. CDR3 coding DNA: TGTGCCAGCTCACCACCGGGGACAATGAACACTGAAGCTTTCTTT. Translated: CASSPPGTMNTEAFF.

The chain has TRBV11-2 and TRBJ1-1, with unresolved D. The CDR3 length is 13 residues. Trimming left V 0 bases short and J 7 bases short, with 9 bases between. Germline loops: CDR1 SGHAT, CDR2 FQNNGV. CDR3 in DNA: TGTGCCAGCAGCTTAGAGTTGGCATATGAAGCTTTCTTT. As protein: CASSLELAYEAFF.

The V call is TRBV12-3 or TRBV12-4, the J call TRBJ1-5, with D possibly being TRBD1 (5 bases). Trimming took 7 bases from V and 1 from J, leaving 5 bases between them. The CDR3 totals 12 residues. DNA for the CDR3: TGTGCCAGCACAGGGAGCAATCAGCCCCAGCATTTT. It codes for CASTGSNQPQHF.

In this sample, this clone turned up a few times. The chain employs TRBV10-3 and TRBJ1-3; TRBD1 matches at 7 bases. The CDR3 runs 15 residues. Trimming cost V 4 bases and J 6 bases; bases outside gene matches: 9. The V gene's germline CDR1 is ENHRY and CDR2 SYGVKD. CDR3 sequence reads: CAISGQGAHLNTIYF. In DNA, the CDR3 is TGTGCCATCAGTGGACAGGGTGCTCACTTAAACACCATATATTTT.

This clone came up once. DNA of the CDR3: TGTGCCAGCAGCCAAACAGAGCTGGCGGGACCCTCCTACGAGCAGTACTTC. Amino acids: CASSQTELAGPSYEQYF. This rearrangement joins TRBV14 to TRBJ2-7; tentative D call: TRBD2 (6 bases). Germline lookup yields CDR1 SGHDN and CDR2 FVKESK. The CDR3 extends over 17 amino acids. Between the trimmed V and J ends, which lost 2 bases and 0 bases, there was a span of 17 bases.

This clone was found once. V gene TRBV5-4 combines with J gene TRBJ1-1; D remains unclear. Per germline, CDR1 SGHNT and CDR2 YYREEE (reference sequence). There are 11 residues in the CDR3. Trimming cost V 4 bases and J 1 base, with 2 bases left between them. In nucleotides, the CDR3 is TGTGCCAGCAGCCAGAACACTGAAGCTTTCTTT. It specifies CASSQNTEAFF.

The chain has TRBV20-1 and TRBJ1-6; TRBD1 is a possible D gene (6 bases). V was pared by 3 bases and J by 7 bases, with 13 bases between. The CDR3 spans 14 residues. Germline loops: CDR1 DFQATT, CDR2 SNEGSKA (reference sequence). The CDR3 region is CSASHQGRNSPLHF. In nucleotides, the CDR3 is TGCAGTGCTAGTCATCAGGGGCGCAATTCACCCCTCCACTTT.

The V gene is TRBV2, the J gene TRBJ1-1; maybe TRBD1 (5 bases). Germline V lookup: CDR1 SNHLY, CDR2 FYNNEI. V lost 6 bases and J 8 bases, leaving 13 bases between the germline ends. The CDR3 spans 12 residues. The CDR3 sequence: CASRPQGNEAFF. The CDR3 nucleotides are TGTGCCAGCAGACCCCAGGGAAACGAAGCTTTCTTT.

The chain is built from TRBV6-5 and TRBJ1-1, with a possible D match to TRBD1 (5 bases). The V end lost 2 bases, the J end lost 11 bases, and 9 bases lay between the germline ends. The CDR3 length is 11 residues. Germline V gene lookup returns CDR1 MNHEY and CDR2 SVGAGI. CDR3 in amino acids: CASSYGRGAFF. In DNA, the CDR3 is TGTGCCAGCAGTTACGGGCGGGGGGCTTTCTTT.

The chain uses TRBV28 and TRBJ1-5; TRBD1 matches at 7 bases. The CDR3 contains 16 residues. In germline, CDR1 is MDHEN, CDR2 SYDVKM. V trimming: 3 bases; J trimming: 4 bases; junction bases outside the gene matches: 9. CDR3 region: CASSLRKGADNQPQHF. In nucleotides, the CDR3 is TGTGCCAGCAGTTTGCGAAAGGGGGCAGATAATCAGCCCCAGCATTTT.

The chain joins TRBV2 to TRBJ1-1, with D perhaps matching TRBD1 (5 bases). CDR3 length: 14 amino acids. Trimming removed 7 bases from V and 4 bases from J, with 16 bases in between. CDR1 is SNHLY and CDR2 is FYNNEI in the germline V gene. The DNA for the CDR3 is TGTGCCAGCAAAAGGGAGGACATTGCCACTGAAGCTTTCTTT. This sequence encodes CASKREDIATEAFF.

The chain is built from TRBV28 and TRBJ2-5; 9 positions agree with TRBD2. Germline assignment: CDR1 MDHEN and CDR2 SYDVKM. The V segment lost 3 bases and the J segment 1 base; nucleotides outside the gene matches: 3. This CDR3 region has 15 residues. CDR3 amino acids: CASSFGSGSQETQYF. Written as DNA, the CDR3 is TGTGCCAGCAGTTTCGGTAGCGGGAGCCAAGAGACCCAGTACTTC.

Concerning this clone itself: Distinct nucleotide sequences in the sample also encode this CDR3. The gene calls are TRBV7-9 and TRBJ2-7; 11 bases fit TRBD2. V dropped 5 bases and J dropped 4; count of bases not matched to a gene: 4. CDR3 size: 14 residues. CDR1 is SEHNR and CDR2 is FQNEAQ in the germline V gene (reference sequence). CDR3 residues: CASSPSGRSYEQYF. The CDR3 DNA is TGTGCCAGCAGCCCTAGCGGGAGGTCGTACGAGCAGTACTTC.

A word on this clone: Germline and junction disagree at one end, which may indicate a read error. The rearrangement links TRBV12-3 or TRBV12-4 to TRBJ1-1; unclear D gene. This CDR3 comprises 9 residues. CDR3 residues: CASSLNSPF. In DNA form, the CDR3 reads TGTGCCAGCAGTTTAAACAGCCCGTTT.

The chain has TRBV6-9 and TRBJ2-7, with 9 bases matching TRBD1. After removal of 7 bases from V and 7 bases from J, the junction contained 11 bases not matched to a gene. The germline gives CDR1 MNHGY, CDR2 SVAAGI. The CDR3 extends over 14 amino acids. The CDR3 region is CASTQTSGTGEQYF. CDR3 DNA sequence: TGTGCCAGCACCCAGACTTCCGGGACAGGGGAGCAGTACTTC.